Following are 14 T cell receptor delta chains from one sample sequenced in a study of γδ T cells in repeated Plasmodium falciparum infection. Flow sorting of PBMC yielded separate Vgamma9/Vdelta2+ and Vdelta2-negative gammadelta T cell populations for bulk repertoire analysis. TCRdb applied CATT to the multiplex PCR reads for clone calling. The sample includes roughly 93,000 delta-chain clones, 1.4% of them seen just once. The sample taken for sequencing was gamma-delta T cells from blood. All receptors come from a pool of human donors (malaria-infected and uninfected, not separated).

This clone was counted between two and nine times. TCRdb lists the protein of a much larger clone for this DNA, which differs at residue 8, so this is likely a read error; the protein given here is translated from the DNA itself. This chain connects TRDV3 to TRDJ2; D is unresolved. The germline V gene has CDR1 TVYSNPD and CDR2 GDNSRS (reference sequence). Trimming removed 2 bases from V and 7 bases from J, with 14 bases in between. The CDR3 has 13 amino acids. This CDR3 is CAFRPVRKAQLFF. The CDR3, as DNA: TGTGCCTTTCGTCCCGTGCGGAAAGCACAACTCTTCTTT.

This clone appeared many times. This chain links TRDV1 with TRDJ1, with 10 bases fitting TRDD3. The CDR3 covers 23 residues. Germline values: CDR1 TSWWSYY, CDR2 QGS. V was pared by 2 bases and J by 2 bases, with 26 bases of the junction left unmatched. Here the CDR3 DNA reads TGTGCTCTTGGGGAATCTCTACGTCCTCTGCGTACTGGGGGATTAATGTCGACCGATAAACTCATCTTT. Translation: CALGESLRPLRTGGLMSTDKLIF.

This clone was observed at least ten times. The V and J genes are TRDV1 and TRDJ1, with D perhaps TRDD3 (5 bases). Here the J gene was assigned by germline matching of the DNA, as TCRdb has none. The CDR3 consists of 17 residues. The germline V gene encodes CDR1 TSWWSYY and CDR2 QGS. Trimming stripped 6 bases from V and 7 bases from J, with 27 bases between. The CDR3 region is CALGNLRVDSIGAKLIF. CDR3 DNA sequence: TGTGCTCTTGGAAATCTACGGGTAGACTCAATTGGGGCTAAACTCATCTTT.

As for this clone: The translation of this DNA and the TCRdb protein of a much larger clone differ at residue 5, probably owing to a read error; the protein shown here is translated from the DNA. Other DNA sequences in the same sample also yield this CDR3. The chain carries TRDV2 and TRDJ1, with 11 bases fitting TRDD3. V lost 3 bases to trimming and J lost 0 bases; unmatched junction nucleotides: 35. Germline-derived CDR1 and CDR2 are GEAIGNYY and EKD. The CDR3 extends over 26 amino acids. This CDR3 is CACDAVRPPTGLGGYAVGQYTDKLIF. The CDR3 DNA reads TGTGCCTGTGACGCCGTAAGGCCTCCTACTGGGCTTGGGGGATACGCGGTGGGTCAGTACACCGATAAACTCATCTTT.

A word on this clone: A far larger clone is one nucleotide away, so this likely arose from a read error. Other DNA sequences within the sample encode an identical CDR3. V usage is TRDV1 and J usage is TRDJ1; 13 bases are shared with TRDD3. TCRdb does not report a J gene; here it was assigned by matching the DNA to germline references. V lost 4 bases to trimming and J lost 3 bases; unmatched junction nucleotides: 20. CDR1 is TSWWSYY and CDR2 is QGS in the germline V gene. The CDR3 has 21 amino acids. This CDR3 reads CALGGPFPPSTGGYAPDKLIF. The CDR3, as DNA: TGTGCTCTTGGGGGTCCGTTCCCTCCTAGTACTGGGGGATACGCTCCCGATAAACTCATCTTT.

Note on this clone: The protein given by TCRdb reflects a much larger clone and differs at residue 9 from this DNA's translation, likely from a read error; the protein shown is the DNA's translation. The gene calls are TRDV2 and TRDJ1, with a weak D call TRDD2 (6 bases). The J gene was not available in TCRdb and was assigned here by matching the DNA to germline segments. Trimming removed 0 bases from V and 0 bases from J, with 28 bases in between. Looked up from germline, CDR1 is GEAIGNYY and CDR2 is EKD. The CDR3 consists of 21 residues. In nucleotides, the CDR3 is TGTGCCTGTGACACCGGAAGCCCACTCCTACGTCCTTTCTCAGACACCGATAAACTCATCTTT. This encodes CACDTGSPLLRPFSDTDKLIF.

Details on this clone: The translation of this DNA and the TCRdb protein of a much larger clone differ at residue 6, probably owing to a read error; the protein shown here is translated from the DNA. The chain is built from TRDV2 and TRDJ1; the D is unclear. The J gene was missing in TCRdb and was found by matching the end of the DNA to germline. Trimming took off 3 bases at V and 5 bases at J, with 18 bases between the two ends. The CDR3 extends over 15 amino acids. The germline V gene encodes CDR1 GEAIGNYY and CDR2 EKD. As DNA, the CDR3 is TGTGCCTGTGACTCCAGAGGGTTCACGACTGATAAACTCATCTTT. It encodes CACDSRGFTTDKLIF.

This clone was recorded a few times. TCRdb's protein, taken from a much larger clone, differs from this DNA's translation at residue 9, likely owing to a read error; the protein displayed comes from the DNA. The chain has TRDV1 and TRDJ1; D gene uncertain. Because TCRdb records no J gene, it was assigned here through a match of the DNA to germline. Trimming took 9 bases from V and 0 from J, leaving 23 bases between them. CDR3 size: 17 residues. CDR1 and CDR2 from the germline V gene are TSWWSYY and QGS. CDR3 loop: CALRWVSTRKYTDKLIF. The CDR3 region has the DNA TGTGCTCTCCGGTGGGTGTCCACGAGAAAGTACACCGATAAACTCATCTTT.

Comment on this clone: The protein recorded in TCRdb matches a much larger clone and deviates from this DNA's translation at residue 11, suggesting a read error; the protein here is obtained by translating the DNA. The V call is TRDV1, the J call TRDJ1; 12 nucleotides agree with TRDD3. TCRdb supplies no J gene; here it was assigned by aligning the nucleotide sequence to germline. With 4 bases clipped from V and 2 bases from J, the junction kept 26 bases outside the gene matches. CDR1 TSWWSYY and CDR2 QGS come from the germline V gene. The CDR3 is made up of 23 amino acids. CDR3 bases: TGTGCTCTTGGGGCTCGGCCTCTTCCTAATTGTCTGGGGGATACGGGTTATACCGATAAACTCATCTTT. It yields the protein CALGARPLPNCLGDTGYTDKLIF.

This clone was counted between two and nine times. The genes are TRDV1 and TRDJ1, with D uncertain. TCRdb carries no J gene annotation; the J gene was assigned here by matching the DNA with germline. This CDR3 is built from 11 residues. The germline V gene has CDR1 TSWWSYY and CDR2 QGS. V was shortened by 2 bases and J by 6 bases, with 4 bases between the two germline ends. CDR3 in amino acids: CALGEENKLIF. The DNA of the CDR3 is TGTGCTCTTGGGGAAGAGAATAAACTCATCTTT.

To note about this clone: The likely explanation is a read error, given a far larger clone one base away. The sample holds other DNA sequences that translate to the same CDR3. This chain links TRDV1 with TRDJ1; 11 bases fit TRDD3. Looked up from germline, CDR1 is TSWWSYY and CDR2 is QGS. The CDR3 is made up of 17 amino acids. In nucleotides, the CDR3 is TGTGCTCTTGGGGAAGGAGTGGGGGATACGAATTCGTATAAGCTCATCTTT. It translates to CALGEGVGDTNSYKLIF.

This clone was seen repeatedly, ten times or more. The chain carries TRDV1 and TRDJ1; D not resolved. The J gene was missing in TCRdb and was found by matching the end of the DNA to germline. The CDR3 has 15 amino acids. V was cut by 5 bases and J by 1 base, with 14 bases left in between. CDR1 is TSWWSYY and CDR2 is QGS in the germline V gene. The CDR3 loop reads CALGPRLRFTDKLIF. The CDR3, as DNA: TGTGCTCTTGGGCCACGATTACGCTTCACCGATAAACTCATCTTT.

Ten or more counts support this clone. V usage is TRDV1 and J usage is TRDJ1; a weak D match, TRDD3 (6 bases). CDR3 length: 16 residues. Trimming left V 1 base short and J 0 bases short, with 12 bases between. The germline gives CDR1 TSWWSYY, CDR2 QGS. CDR3 sequence (DNA): TGTGCTCTTGGGGAACGTCTGGGGATGTACACCGATAAACTCATCTTT. It codes for CALGERLGMYTDKLIF.

On this clone: The protein TCRdb gives is from a much larger clone and does not agree with this DNA's translation at residue 15, likely a read error; the protein shown here comes from the DNA. The chain has TRDV1 and TRDJ1, with 8 bases aligning to TRDD3. V was clipped by 0 bases and J by 5 bases; unmatched bases: 29. CDR1 is TSWWSYY and CDR2 is QGS in the germline V gene. CDR3 length: 23 amino acids. This chain's CDR3 is CALGELISLPYNWGERGVDKLIF. In nucleotides, the CDR3 is TGTGCTCTTGGGGAACTAATATCCCTACCTTATAACTGGGGGGAAAGGGGTGTTGATAAACTCATCTTT.